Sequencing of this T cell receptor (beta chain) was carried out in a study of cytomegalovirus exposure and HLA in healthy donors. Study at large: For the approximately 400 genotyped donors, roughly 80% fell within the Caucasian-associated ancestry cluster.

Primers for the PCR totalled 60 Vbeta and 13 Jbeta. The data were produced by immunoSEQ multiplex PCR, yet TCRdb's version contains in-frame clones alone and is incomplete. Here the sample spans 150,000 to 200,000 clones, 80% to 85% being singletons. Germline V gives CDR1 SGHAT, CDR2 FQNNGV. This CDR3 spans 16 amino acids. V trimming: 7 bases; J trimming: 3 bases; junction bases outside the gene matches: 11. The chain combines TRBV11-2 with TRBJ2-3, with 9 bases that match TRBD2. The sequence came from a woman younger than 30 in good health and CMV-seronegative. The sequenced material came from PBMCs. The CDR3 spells CASTSRTSGRTDTQYF. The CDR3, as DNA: TGTGCCAGCACCAGCCGTACTAGCGGGCGTACAGATACGCAGTATTTT.